This T cell receptor beta chain appears in the sequencing data of a study of OX40 agonist ivuxolimab in advanced cancers. Study details: Around 40% of patients had received prior checkpoint inhibitor therapy. Partial response was recorded in three patients: one hepatocellular carcinoma and two cutaneous melanoma cases. Study-wide findings and caveats: Certain nonresponders likewise exhibited a low normalized T-cell clonal expansion.

Germline loops: CDR1 MNHEY, CDR2 SVGAGI. J was trimmed by 7 bases and V by 7 bases; bases with no gene match: 10. This CDR3 spans 13 amino acids. Profiling relied on immunoSEQ multiplex PCR, and the TCRdb table lists in-frame clones only, not all of them. In the table there are around 67,000 clones, 84% of which are singletons. In regard to this clone: Antigen: not known.

Peripheral blood came from all dose cohorts at three timepoints. The input for sequencing was CD4+ or CD8+ T cells sorted from blood, taken in a trial of the OX40 agonist ivuxolimab. The clonotype was recovered from an adult with an advanced solid tumor such as melanoma, head and neck, liver or kidney cancer. V is TRBV6-5 and J is TRBJ2-7; 7 nucleotides agree with TRBD2. CDR3 loop: CASIYEGGREQYF. CDR3 bases: TGTGCCAGCATCTACGAGGGAGGGAGGGAGCAGTACTTC.